Included here is one T cell receptor beta chain sequence, with context. The antigen remains undetermined. The source of the sample is a study of cytomegalovirus exposure and HLA in healthy donors. Study overall: Falling in the Caucasian-associated ancestry cluster were about 80% of 398 genotyped donors. General observations from the study: Trimming of TCR beta V- and J-genes showed a link, identified in a later analysis, to a missense DCLRE1C variant. Cytomegalovirus association was assigned to under 200 TCR beta chains. With high specificity and sensitivity, the classifier reportedly diagnosed cytomegalovirus status.

CDR1 and CDR2 (germline): SGHVS, FQNEAQ. The ends were cut back, 3 bases at V and 12 bases at J, with 24 bases in the middle. The CDR3 runs 16 residues. PCR was performed using 60 Vbeta and 13 Jbeta primers. The table came from immunoSEQ multiplex PCR; TCRdb's copy has only in-frame clones and leaves some out. The sample yields more than 100,000 clones, around 78% seen once. Material: PBMCs. The TCR sequence derives from a woman aged 18 to 35 in good health and CMV-seronegative. This chain uses TRBV7-8 with TRBJ2-1, with D possibly matching TRBD2 (6 bases). The CDR3 nucleotides read TGTGCCAGCAGCTTGGGTAGCGGTAATACTAGGAGGGGGCAGTTCTTC. Its translation is CASSLGSGNTRRGQFF.